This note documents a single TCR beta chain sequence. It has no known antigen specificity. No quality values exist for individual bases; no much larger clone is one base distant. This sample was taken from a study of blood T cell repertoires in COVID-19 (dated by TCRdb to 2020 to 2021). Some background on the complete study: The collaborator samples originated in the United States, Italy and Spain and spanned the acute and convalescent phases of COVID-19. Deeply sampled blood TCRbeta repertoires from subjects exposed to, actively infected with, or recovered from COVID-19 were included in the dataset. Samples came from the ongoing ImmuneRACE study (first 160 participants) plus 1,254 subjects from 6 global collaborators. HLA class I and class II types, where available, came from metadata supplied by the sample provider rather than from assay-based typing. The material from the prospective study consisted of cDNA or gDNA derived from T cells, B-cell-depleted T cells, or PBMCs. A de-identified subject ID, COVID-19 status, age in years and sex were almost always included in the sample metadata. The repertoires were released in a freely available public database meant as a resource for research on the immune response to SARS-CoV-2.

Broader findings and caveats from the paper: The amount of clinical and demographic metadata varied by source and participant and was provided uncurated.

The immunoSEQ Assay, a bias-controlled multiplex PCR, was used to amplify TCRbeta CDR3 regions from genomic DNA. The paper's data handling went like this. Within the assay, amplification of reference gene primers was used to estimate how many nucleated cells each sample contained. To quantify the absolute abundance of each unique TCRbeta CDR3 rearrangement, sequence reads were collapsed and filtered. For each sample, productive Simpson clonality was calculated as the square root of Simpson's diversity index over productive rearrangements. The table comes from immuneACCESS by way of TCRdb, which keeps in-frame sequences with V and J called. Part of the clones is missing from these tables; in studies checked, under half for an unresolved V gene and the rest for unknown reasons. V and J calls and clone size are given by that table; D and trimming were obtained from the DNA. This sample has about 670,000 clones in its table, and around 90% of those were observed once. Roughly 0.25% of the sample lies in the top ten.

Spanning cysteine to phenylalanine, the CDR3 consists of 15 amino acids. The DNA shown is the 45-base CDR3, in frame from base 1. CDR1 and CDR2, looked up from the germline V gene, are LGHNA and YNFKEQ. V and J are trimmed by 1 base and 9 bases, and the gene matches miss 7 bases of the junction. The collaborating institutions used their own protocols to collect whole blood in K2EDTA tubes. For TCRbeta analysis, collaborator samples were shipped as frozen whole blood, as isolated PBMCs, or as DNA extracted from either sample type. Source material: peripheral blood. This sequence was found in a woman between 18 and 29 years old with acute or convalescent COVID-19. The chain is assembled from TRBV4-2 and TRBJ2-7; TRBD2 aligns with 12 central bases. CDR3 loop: CASSQVSSGGEAQYF. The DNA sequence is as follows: TGTGCCAGCAGCCAAGTGTCTAGCGGGGGGGAAGCGCAGTACTTC.